The sequence of this TCR beta chain was determined in a study of CD8+ T cells in alopecia areata. Study in general: Twice daily, treated patients received 5 to 10 mg of oral tofacitinib. A 6-month period off drug followed tofacitinib, which lasted 6 to 18 months.

This clone was seen a few times. RNA was isolated and reverse transcribed to cDNA, the sequencing template. Profiling relied on immunoSEQ multiplex PCR, and the TCRdb table lists in-frame clones only, not all of them. In the table there are approximately 280,000 clones, roughly 64% of which are singletons. Documented treatment: oral pan-JAK inhibitor, 5-10 mg twice daily. From germline, CDR1 is SGHRS and CDR2 YFSETQ. V lost 0 bases and J lost 1, with 10 bases in between. The length of the CDR3 is 15 residues. The source is a human donor with alopecia areata. The sample consisted of CD4+ T cells sorted from blood, taken at week 24, from a patient treated with tofacitinib. The chain combines TRBV5-1 with TRBJ1-1; possibly TRBD1 for D (5 bases). CDR3 region: CASSLAEGTNTEAFF. The CDR3 nucleotides are TGCGCCAGCAGCTTGGCCGAGGGGACGAACACTGAAGCTTTCTTT. The full variable domain, completed using reference TRBV5-1 and TRBJ1-1, is KAGVTQTPRYLIKTRGQQVTLSCSPISGHRSVSWYQQTPGQGLQFLFEYFSETQRNKGNFPGRFSGRQFSNSRSEMNVSTLELGDSALYLCASSLAEGTNTEAFFGQGTRLTVV.